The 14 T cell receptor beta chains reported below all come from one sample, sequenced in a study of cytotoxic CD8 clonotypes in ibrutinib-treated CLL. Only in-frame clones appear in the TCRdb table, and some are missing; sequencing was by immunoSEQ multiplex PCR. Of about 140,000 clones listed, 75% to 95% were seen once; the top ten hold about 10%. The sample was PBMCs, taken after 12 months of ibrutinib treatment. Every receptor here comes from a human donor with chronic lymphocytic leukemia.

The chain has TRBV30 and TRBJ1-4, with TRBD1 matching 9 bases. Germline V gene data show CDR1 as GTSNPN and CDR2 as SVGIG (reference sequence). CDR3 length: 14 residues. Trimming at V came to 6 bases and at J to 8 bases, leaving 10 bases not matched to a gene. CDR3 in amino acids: CACSSQGADEKLFF. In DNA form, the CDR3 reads TGTGCCTGTTCGTCACAGGGGGCTGACGAAAAACTGTTTTTT.

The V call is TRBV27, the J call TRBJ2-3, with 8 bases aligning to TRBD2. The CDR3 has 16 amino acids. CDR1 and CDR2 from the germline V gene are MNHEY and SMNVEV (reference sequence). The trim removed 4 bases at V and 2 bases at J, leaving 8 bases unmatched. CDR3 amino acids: CASSSGRGFFTDTQYF. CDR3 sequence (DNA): TGTGCCAGCAGTTCCGGGAGGGGGTTTTTCACAGATACGCAGTATTTT.

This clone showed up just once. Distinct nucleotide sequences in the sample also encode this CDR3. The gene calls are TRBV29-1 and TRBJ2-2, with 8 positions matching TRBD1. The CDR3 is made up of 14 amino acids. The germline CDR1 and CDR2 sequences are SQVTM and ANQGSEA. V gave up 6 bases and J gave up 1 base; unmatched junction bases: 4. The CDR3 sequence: CSVGQVLNTGELFF. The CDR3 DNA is TGCAGCGTGGGACAGGTTTTGAACACCGGGGAGCTGTTTTTT.

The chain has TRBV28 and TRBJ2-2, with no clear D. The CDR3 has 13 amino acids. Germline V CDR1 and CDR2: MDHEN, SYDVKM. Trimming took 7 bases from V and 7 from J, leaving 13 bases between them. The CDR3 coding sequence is TGTGCCAGCAAAAAGGGTGGGAACGGGGAGCTGTTTTTT. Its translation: CASKKGGNGELFF.

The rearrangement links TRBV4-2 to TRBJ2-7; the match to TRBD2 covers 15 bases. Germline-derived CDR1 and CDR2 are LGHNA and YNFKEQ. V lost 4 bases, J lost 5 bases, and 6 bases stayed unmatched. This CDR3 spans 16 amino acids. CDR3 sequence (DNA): TGTGCCAGCAGCCCCCGGACTAGCGGGGGGGCGGACGAGCAGTACTTC. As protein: CASSPRTSGGADEQYF.

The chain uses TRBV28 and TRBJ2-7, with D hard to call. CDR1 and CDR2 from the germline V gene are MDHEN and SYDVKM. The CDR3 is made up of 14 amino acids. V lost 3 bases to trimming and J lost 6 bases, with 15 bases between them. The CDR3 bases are TGTGCCAGCAGTTTGAGTAGGGAACTGGGCGAGCAGTACTTC. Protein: CASSLSRELGEQYF. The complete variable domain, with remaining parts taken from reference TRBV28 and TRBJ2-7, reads DVKVTQSSRYLVKRTGEKVFLECVQDMDHENMFWYRQDPGLGLRLIYFSYDVKMKEKGDIPEGYSVSREKKERFSLILESASTNQTSMYLCASSLSRELGEQYFGPGTRLTVT.

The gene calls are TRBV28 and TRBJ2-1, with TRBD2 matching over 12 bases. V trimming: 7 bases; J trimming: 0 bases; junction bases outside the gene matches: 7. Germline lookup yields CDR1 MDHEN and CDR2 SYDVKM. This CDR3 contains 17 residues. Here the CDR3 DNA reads TGTGCCAGCACCGGACTAGCGGGAAAAAGCTCCTACAATGAGCAGTTCTTC. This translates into CASTGLAGKSSYNEQFF.

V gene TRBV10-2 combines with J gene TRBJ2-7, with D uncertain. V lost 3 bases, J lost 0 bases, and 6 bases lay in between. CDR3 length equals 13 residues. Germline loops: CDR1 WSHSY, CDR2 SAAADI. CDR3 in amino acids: CASSDYLSYEQYF. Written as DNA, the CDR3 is TGCGCCAGCAGTGACTATCTCTCCTACGAGCAGTACTTC.

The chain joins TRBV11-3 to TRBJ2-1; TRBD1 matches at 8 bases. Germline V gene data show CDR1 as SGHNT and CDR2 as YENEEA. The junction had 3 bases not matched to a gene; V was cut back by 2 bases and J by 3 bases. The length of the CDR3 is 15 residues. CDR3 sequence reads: CASSLQGAGYNEQFF. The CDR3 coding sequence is TGTGCCAGCAGCTTACAGGGGGCAGGCTACAATGAGCAGTTCTTC.

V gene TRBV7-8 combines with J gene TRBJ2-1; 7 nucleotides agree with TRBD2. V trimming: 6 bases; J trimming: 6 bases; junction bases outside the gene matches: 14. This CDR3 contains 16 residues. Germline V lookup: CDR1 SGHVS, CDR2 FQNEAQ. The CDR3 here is CASSWRSGIIGNEQFF. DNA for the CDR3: TGTGCCAGCAGTTGGCGAAGCGGGATTATTGGCAATGAGCAGTTCTTC.

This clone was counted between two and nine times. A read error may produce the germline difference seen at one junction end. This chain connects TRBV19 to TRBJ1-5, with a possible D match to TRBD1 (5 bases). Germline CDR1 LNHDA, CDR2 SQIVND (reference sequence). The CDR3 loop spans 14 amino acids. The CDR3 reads CASSIGVLNQPQHF. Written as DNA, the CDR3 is TGTGCCAGTAGCATAGGGGTATTGAATCAGCCCCAGCATTTT.

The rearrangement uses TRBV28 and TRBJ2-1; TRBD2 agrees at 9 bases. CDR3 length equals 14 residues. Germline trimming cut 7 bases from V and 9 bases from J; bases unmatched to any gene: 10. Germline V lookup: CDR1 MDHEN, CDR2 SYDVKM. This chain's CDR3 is CASKIAGAGAEQFF. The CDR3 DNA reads TGTGCCAGCAAGATAGCGGGAGCTGGGGCTGAGCAGTTCTTC. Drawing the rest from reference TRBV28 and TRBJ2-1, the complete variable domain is DVKVTQSSRYLVKRTGEKVFLECVQDMDHENMFWYRQDPGLGLRLIYFSYDVKMKEKGDIPEGYSVSREKKERFSLILESASTNQTSMYLCASKIAGAGAEQFFGPGTRLTVL.

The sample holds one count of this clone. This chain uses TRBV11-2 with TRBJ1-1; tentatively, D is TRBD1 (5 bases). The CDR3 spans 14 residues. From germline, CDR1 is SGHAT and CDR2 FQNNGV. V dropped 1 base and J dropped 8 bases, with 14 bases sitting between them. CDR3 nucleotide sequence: TGTGCCAGCAGCTTAGCGGCGGGAGGGACGGAAGCTTTCTTT. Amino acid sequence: CASSLAAGGTEAFF. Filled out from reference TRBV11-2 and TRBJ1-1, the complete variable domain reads EAGVAQSPRYKIIEKRQSVAFWCNPISGHATLYWYQQILGQGPKLLIQFQNNGVVDDSQLPKDRFSAERLKGVDSTLKIQPAKLEDSAVYLCASSLAAGGTEAFFGQGTRLTVV.

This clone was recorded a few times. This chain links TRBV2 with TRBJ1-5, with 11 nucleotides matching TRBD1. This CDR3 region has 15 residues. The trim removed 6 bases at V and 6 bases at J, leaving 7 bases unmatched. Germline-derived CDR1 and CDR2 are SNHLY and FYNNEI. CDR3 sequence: CASRTRDRGTQPQHF. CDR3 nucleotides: TGTGCCAGCAGGACCCGGGACAGGGGGACTCAGCCCCAGCATTTT. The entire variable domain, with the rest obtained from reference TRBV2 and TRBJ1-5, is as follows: EPEVTQTPSHQVTQMGQEVILRCVPISNHLYFYWYRQILGQKVEFLVSFYNNEISEKSEIFDDQFSVERPDGSNFTLKIRSTKLEDSAMYFCASRTRDRGTQPQHFGDGTRLSIL.